These 6 T cell receptor beta chains were all obtained from the same sample, sequenced in a study of metastatic and nonmetastatic thyroid tumors. TCRdb recomputed clones from the PCR reads via MiXCR. The repertoire consists of roughly 33,000 clones, with about 15% occurring once and the leading ten covering 5.5% to 7.5%. No treatment of any kind had been given to any patient before thyroid surgery. Sequencing was done on a sample of blood. These receptors were collected from a female donor with papillary thyroid cancer or a benign thyroid nodule (not recorded which). Some clones in this sample may be carry-over from other donors' samples.

In its sample, this clone was seen a few times. The chain combines TRBV24-1 with TRBJ2-3; TRBD1 is a possible D gene (6 bases). With 7 bases removed from V and 4 bases from J, the gap between germline ends came to 11 bases. This CDR3 is 13 amino acids long. Germline values: CDR1 KGHDR, CDR2 SFDVKD. CDR3 loop: CATRGQYADTQYF. The CDR3 DNA reads TGTGCCACCAGGGGACAATACGCAGATACGCAGTATTTT.

This clone has a count of ten or more. The J gene is TRBJ1-3, the V gene TRBV7-6, with D possibly matching TRBD1 (6 bases). V was trimmed by 5 bases and J by 0 bases, leaving 26 bases between them. The germline V gene encodes CDR1 SGHVS and CDR2 FNYEAQ. This CDR3 region has 20 residues. The CDR3 DNA follows: TGTGCCAGCAGCCGCCCCCCGGGGACACGCAACAACCCCTCTGGAAACACCATATATTTT. The encoded protein is CASSRPPGTRNNPSGNTIYF.

The chain is built from TRBV4-1 and TRBJ1-5, with no clear D. The CDR3 length is 13 residues. V dropped 1 base and J dropped 5 bases, with 6 bases sitting between them. Germline V lookup: CDR1 MGHRA, CDR2 YSYEKL. The CDR3: CASSQVKDQPQHF. The CDR3 nucleotides are TGCGCCAGCAGCCAAGTGAAGGATCAGCCCCAGCATTTT.

The V call is TRBV18, the J call TRBJ2-3; D is unresolved. This CDR3 region has 13 residues. From germline, CDR1 is KGHSH and CDR2 LQKENI. Trimming stripped 8 bases from V and 0 bases from J, with 9 bases between. In DNA, the CDR3 is TGTGCCAGCCCTGAACCGAGCACAGATACGCAGTATTTT. Translating it yields CASPEPSTDTQYF.

In its sample, this clone ranks as medium-sized. This sequence joins TRBV27 and TRBJ2-7; 8 bases agree with TRBD2. This CDR3 spans 16 amino acids. Per the germline V gene, CDR1 is MNHEY and CDR2 is SMNVEV (reference sequence). Trimming at V came to 8 bases and at J to 6 bases, leaving 18 bases not matched to a gene. CDR3 loop: CASWTWQAGREGEQYF. The CDR3 DNA follows: TGTGCCAGCTGGACGTGGCAGGCCGGTCGGGAGGGCGAGCAGTACTTC.

This clone has at least ten counts. Given a much more abundant clone one base away, this may be a read error. The CDR3 spells CASSKGLAGTDTQYF. The CDR3 bases are TGTGCCAGCAGCAAGGGACTAGCGGGCACAGATACGCAGTATTTT. This chain links TRBV7-3 with TRBJ2-3; 11 positions match TRBD2. With 5 bases clipped from V and 1 base from J, the junction kept 2 bases outside the gene matches. The CDR3 has 15 residues. Germline CDR1 reads SGHTA; CDR2 reads FQGTGA.